These T cell receptor beta chains were read from a single sample in a study of T cell repertoires in cytomegalovirus infection. TCRdb recomputed calls from the reads with MiXCR, one row per CDR3 protein. The table includes some 940,000 distinct CDR3 sequences, about a third detected once. What these receptors recognize is not known. Sequencing was performed on cultured CD8+ T cells from PBMCs, taken from culture after CMV antigen stimulation. These receptors originate from a human donor in good health (CMV status not recorded). Some clones in this sample may be carry-over from other donors' samples. The CDR3 runs from the conserved cysteine through the conserved F or W. D genes are given only for firm matches. Clone sizes are given selectively: once, few, many, or a class where the clone is expanded.

>-|-|TRBV5-1|TRBJ1-3
TGCGCCAGCAGCATCGGCGGCTCTGGAAACACCATATATTTT
CASSIGGSGNTIYF
>-|many|TRBV7-2|TRBJ1-5
TGTGCCAGCAGCTTGGACCACCGACCTTCTCAGCCCCAGCATTTT
CASSLDHRPSQPQHF
>-|-|TRBV28|TRBJ2-3
TGTGCCAGCAGTTTGGGACAACCCACAGATACGCAGTATTTT
CASSLGQPTDTQYF
>-|once|TRBV18|TRBJ2-5
TGTGCCAGCTCACCAGGTCGGTCAGTCCAAGAGACCCAGTACTTC
CASSPGRSVQETQYF
>TRBD2|-|TRBV12-3/TRBV12-4|TRBJ2-7
TGTGCCAGCTTAAGCGGGGGACGTTCCTACGAGCAGTACTTC
CASLSGGRSYEQYF
>-|-|TRBV10-3|TRBJ1-2
TGTGCCATCAGTGATCGGGACTATGGCTACACCTTC
CAISDRDYGYTF
>TRBD2|-|TRBV12-5|TRBJ2-1
TGTGCTAGTGGACCTCCCGGACTAGCGGGTAACTATGAGCAGTTCTTC
CASGPPGLAGNYEQFF
>TRBD1|few|TRBV10-3|TRBJ1-1
TGTGCCATCAGGACCGGGACAGGAGGAATGAACACTGAAGCTTTCTTT
CAIRTGTGGMNTEAFF
>-|-|TRBV7-9|TRBJ1-4
TGTGCCAGCAGACGTCCGGAAGCTAATGAAAAACTGTTTTTT
CASRRPEANEKLFF
>-|-|TRBV7-9|TRBJ2-1
TGTGCCAGCAGACAAGACAGTCTCAATGAGCAGTTCTTC
CASRQDSLNEQFF
>-|many|TRBV28|TRBJ2-4
TGTGCCAGCAGCTGGCCGGGGGCTAGAAACATTCAGTACTTC
CASSWPGARNIQYF
>-|-|TRBV19|TRBJ1-1
TGTGCCAGTAGTATAGAAAATGGGCAGAACACTGAAGCTTTCTTT
CASSIENGQNTEAFF
>TRBD2|-|TRBV20-1|TRBJ2-1
TGCAGTGCCAGCCCGGGAGCGGGGGGGAATGAGCAGTTCTTC
CSASPGAGGNEQFF
>-|-|TRBV29-1|TRBJ1-2
TGCAGCGTTGAGGCTGCAGGGAAAGACTATGGCTACACCTTC
CSVEAAGKDYGYTF
>-|-|TRBV19|TRBJ1-2
TGTGCCATCCAAGACCCCAGGCTTAACTATGGCTACACCTTC
CAIQDPRLNYGYTF
>-|-|TRBV6-5|TRBJ1-2
TGTGCCAGCAGTTACTCCCCTCACGGGGACGCGAAGAATTCGAAACATGGCTACACCTTC
CASSYSPHGDAKNSKHGYTF
>TRBD2|-|TRBV10-2|TRBJ2-3
TGCGCCAGCAGTGCCCTAGCGGGGGGGCGAGATACGCAGTATTTT
CASSALAGGRDTQYF
>TRBD1|-|TRBV27|TRBJ2-2
TGTGCCAGCTCGGACAGGGCCATCACCGGGGAGCTGTTTTTT
CASSDRAITGELFF
>TRBD2|-|TRBV3-1|TRBJ2-3
TGTGCCAGCAGCCAAGATGGCATATGGGGACTAGCGGTCGCAGATACGCAGTATTTT
CASSQDGIWGLAVADTQYF
>TRBD1|few|TRBV14|TRBJ1-2
TGTGCCAGCAGTCCTGACAGGGGTTATGATGGCTACACCTTC
CASSPDRGYDGYTF
>TRBD2|-|TRBV23-1|TRBJ2-3
TGCGCCAGCAGTCAAAGACTAGCGGGGAAGGTAGATACGCAGTATTTT
CASSQRLAGKVDTQYF
>-|-|TRBV5-5|TRBJ2-3
TGTGCCAGCAGCTTCGAGTGGTCTAGCACAGATACGCAGTATTTT
CASSFEWSSTDTQYF
>-|-|TRBV2|TRBJ2-1
TGTGCCAGCCAGGGGACCTACAATGAGCAGTTCTTC
CASQGTYNEQFF